One and the same sample provided the 26 T cell receptor beta chains below, sequenced in a study of T cells expressing NK-cell markers. TCRdb reworked the 5' RACE reads into one entry per CDR3 protein, no DNA. This table holds 150,000 to 200,000 distinct CDR3 sequences. Sequences were obtained from blood T cells: a sorted CD56 or NKG2C T cell subset, CD4+ or CD8+ T cells, or bulk PBMC T cells (not recorded which). These receptors all come from a woman between 18 and 70 years old in good health.

The J gene is TRBJ1-2, the V gene TRBV3-1. In germline, CDR1 is LGHDT, CDR2 YNNKEL (reference sequence). The CDR3 loop spans 17 amino acids. This chain's CDR3 is CASSQVLLGRANYGYTF.

V and J are TRBV12-3 or TRBV12-4 and TRBJ2-5; TCRdb picks TRBD1, but there is no DNA to check that call. This CDR3 is built from 14 residues. The CDR3 here is CASSLRGLGETQYF.

The rearrangement joins TRBV20-1 to TRBJ2-6. Germline values: CDR1 DFQATT, CDR2 SNEGSKA (reference sequence). The CDR3 contains 14 residues. CDR3: CSASGFAGANVLTF.

The V call is TRBV5-1, the J call TRBJ2-2; TCRdb proposes TRBD1, but this gene call is untestable without DNA. The V gene's germline CDR1 is SGHRS and CDR2 YFSETQ. The CDR3 loop spans 15 amino acids. CDR3 in amino acids: CASSPRGTNTGELFF.

This chain links TRBV7-2 with TRBJ2-1; TCRdb's D call of TRBD2 is untestable without DNA. Germline values: CDR1 SGHTA, CDR2 FQGNSA. The length of the CDR3 is 17 residues. The CDR3 reads CASMKRAGGVLYNEQFF.

The rearrangement uses TRBV28 and TRBJ2-7; TCRdb proposes TRBD2, but this gene call is untestable without DNA. The germline V gene has CDR1 MDHEN and CDR2 SYDVKM. The CDR3 has 15 residues. The CDR3 protein is CASSLYASATYEQYF.

The chain recombines TRBV10-3 with TRBJ1-1; TCRdb's assignment of TRBD1 cannot be checked, as there is no DNA. In germline, CDR1 is ENHRY, CDR2 SYGVKD. This CDR3 has 14 amino acids. CDR3 residues: CAIRRTDMNTEAFF.

V is TRBV20-1 and J is TRBJ1-2; the D call from TCRdb, TRBD1, cannot be confirmed without DNA. The CDR3 consists of 16 residues. Germline lookup yields CDR1 DFQATT and CDR2 SNEGSKA (reference sequence). CDR3 region: CSASRPTGLSNYGYTF.

The genes are TRBV29-1 and TRBJ1-1. The CDR3 is 15 amino acids. Germline-derived CDR1 and CDR2 are SQVTM and ANQGSEA. CDR3 loop: CSATGWGGVVTEAFF.

The chain joins TRBV29-1 to TRBJ2-3; the D gene TCRdb calls, TRBD1, cannot be checked with no DNA. Germline CDR1 SQVTM, CDR2 ANQGSEA. CDR3 length: 14 amino acids. The CDR3 loop is CSAGQGGITDTQYF.

CDR3 protein: CASRLTPPQGEETQYF. The chain recombines TRBV7-9 with TRBJ2-5; with no DNA, the TCRdb D assignment of TRBD1 cannot be verified. This CDR3 is built from 16 residues. Per the germline V gene, CDR1 is SEHNR and CDR2 is FQNEAQ (reference sequence). Filled out from reference TRBV7-9 and TRBJ2-5, the complete variable domain reads DTGVSQNPRHKITKRGQNVTFRCDPISEHNRLYWYRQTLGQGPEFLTYFQNEAQLEKSRLLSDRFSAERPKGSFSTLEIQRTEQGDSAMYLCASRLTPPQGEETQYFGPGTRLLVL.

The chain recombines TRBV7-9 with TRBJ2-6. Per the germline V gene, CDR1 is SEHNR and CDR2 is FQNEAQ (reference sequence). This CDR3 has 13 amino acids. This chain's CDR3 is CASSFPGANVLTF.

The rearrangement joins TRBV3-1 to TRBJ1-1; TCRdb's assignment of TRBD1 cannot be checked, as there is no DNA. The CDR3 is 14 amino acids. From germline, CDR1 is LGHDT and CDR2 YNNKEL (reference sequence). The CDR3 loop is CASSHGTVNTEAFF.

The V call is TRBV2, the J call TRBJ2-2; TCRdb's assignment of TRBD2 cannot be checked, as there is no DNA. This CDR3 comprises 19 residues. Germline V gives CDR1 SNHLY, CDR2 FYNNEI. The CDR3 here is CASSVTRPTSGGFRGELFF.

The chain combines TRBV29-1 with TRBJ2-1. CDR1 is SQVTM and CDR2 is ANQGSEA in the germline V gene. The CDR3 is 11 residues long. The CDR3 sequence is CSVQTGNEQFF.

The chain combines TRBV9 with TRBJ2-3; absent DNA, TCRdb's TRBD1 call cannot be checked. The CDR3 runs 16 residues. The germline V gene has CDR1 SGDLS and CDR2 YYNGEE. CDR3 amino acids: CASSVTGTGVTDTQYF.

The chain uses TRBV20-1 and TRBJ2-7. This CDR3 is built from 15 residues. Germline CDR1 reads DFQATT; CDR2 reads SNEGSKA (reference sequence). CDR3 amino acids: CSARGSSHNSYEQYF.

This chain uses TRBV5-1 with TRBJ2-3; TCRdb designates TRBD1, a call that cannot be tested without DNA. The CDR3 sequence is 16 residues long. Germline V CDR1 and CDR2: SGHRS, YFSETQ. The CDR3 here is CASSLEPEDKGGTQYF.

This sequence joins TRBV20-1 and TRBJ2-7. The CDR3 sequence is 11 residues long. In germline, CDR1 is DFQATT, CDR2 SNEGSKA (reference sequence). The CDR3 is CSAGGRRVQYF.

V is TRBV11-2 and J is TRBJ2-2. The CDR3 extends over 12 amino acids. Germline V gives CDR1 SGHAT, CDR2 FQNNGV. The CDR3 loop reads CASSWEAGELFF. The full variable domain, rest sourced from reference TRBV11-2 and TRBJ2-2, is EAGVAQSPRYKIIEKRQSVAFWCNPISGHATLYWYQQILGQGPKLLIQFQNNGVVDDSQLPKDRFSAERLKGVDSTLKIQPAKLEDSAVYLCASSWEAGELFFGEGSRLTVL.

V usage is TRBV5-1 and J usage is TRBJ2-7. The CDR3 spans 14 residues. Germline loops: CDR1 SGHRS, CDR2 YFSETQ. CDR3 region: CASSSLDVSYEQYF.

The chain employs TRBV9 and TRBJ2-1; TCRdb lists TRBD1, though no DNA is available to test this call. From germline, CDR1 is SGDLS and CDR2 YYNGEE. This CDR3 comprises 13 residues. The CDR3 is CASSAGQGFEQFF.

The chain is built from TRBV5-1 and TRBJ1-2; TCRdb's D call, TRBD1, is unchecked because there is no DNA. Germline V gene lookup returns CDR1 SGHRS and CDR2 YFSETQ. CDR3 length: 14 amino acids. This chain's CDR3 is CASSADRGGYGYTF.

The chain recombines TRBV18 with TRBJ1-1. The CDR3 totals 15 residues. Germline V gene data show CDR1 as KGHSH and CDR2 as LQKENI. CDR3: CASSPLLGGDTEAFF.

The chain uses TRBV12-3 or TRBV12-4 and TRBJ1-2; checking the TCRdb D call of TRBD1 is not possible without DNA. This CDR3 is 14 amino acids long. The CDR3 loop reads CASTLMSQGGGYTF.

The rearrangement uses TRBV5-1 and TRBJ2-3. Looked up from germline, CDR1 is SGHRS and CDR2 is YFSETQ. The CDR3 totals 16 residues. This CDR3 reads CASSLLLTGGTDTQYF.